This T cell receptor (beta chain) originates from a study of regulatory T cells in long-lasting Graves disease (dated by TCRdb to about 2021). Regarding the complete study: To count as having persistent Graves' disease, a patient had to have received antithyroid drug treatment for over 5 years with TSH receptor autoantibodies remaining persistently positive. Persistent Graves' disease patients were compared with newly diagnosed Graves' disease patients by peripheral blood TCR sequencing and RNA sequencing. The study was registered as a clinical trial and conducted in China. A total of around 35 samples underwent TCR sequencing, from roughly 13 patients with persistent Graves' disease and approximately 20 patients with newly diagnosed Graves' disease. Antithyroid drugs had been taken for roughly 10 years on average by persistent Graves' disease patients in the clinical cohort.

The time point tag for this specimen amounts to: persistent/refractory GD, antithyroid drugs over 5 years with positive TRAb. For both TCR sequencing and RNA sequencing, RNA was extracted from PBMCs using TRIzol. The diagnosis of Graves' disease was made according to American Thyroid Association guidelines. Patients for the study were recruited at an endocrinology department in Xi'an, China. From each patient, about 9.7 milliliters of peripheral blood was collected into an EDTA anticoagulant tube. Ficoll Paque Plus density gradient separation was used to isolate PBMCs, and no further T cell sorting was performed. An Agilent 2100 Bioanalyzer and agarose gel were used to check RNA quality, while a NanoDrop 2000 measured RNA concentration. The library was obtained by multiplex PCR. The listed sequencing device is Illumina HiSeq 4000. TCR beta libraries were built with iRepertoire HTBI primers and Arm-PCR amplification of CDR3 regions. Before sequencing, the PCR products went through gel purification. For the original study's pipeline: Across samples, 62 TRBV and 13 to 15 TRBJ segments were identified and used for gene usage analysis of CDR3 amino acid clonotypes. COPE and FqMerger were used to merge filtered high-quality paired reads into contigs. BLAST was used to align contigs to IMGT TRBV, TRBD and TRBJ reference genes, with CDR3 defined following IMGT. Clonotypes above 0.1% frequency were classified as highly expanded clones. Shannon entropy was used to measure repertoire diversity, and the Gini coefficient was used to measure V-J evenness. A clonotype was considered public if more than one individual shared it. Through fastp at Q25 and MiXCR, TCRdb rebuilt clones from the public reads, retaining in-frame beta chains. Entries that share a CDR3 protein sequence are merged under the most common genes and DNA. The V and J calls come from TCRdb's annotation, not from the publication. The sample table lists fewer than 450,000 distinct CDR3 sequences, 20% to 25% of them with a count of one. In total, the top ten clones hold roughly 20% of the sample.

The paper as a whole reports these results and caveats: Persistent patients shared more public clonotypes among themselves (around 3,000) than newly diagnosed patients did (about 970). Preferential use of TRBV28, TRBJ1-2 and TRBJ2-5 was observed in persistent disease, whereas TRBV20-1 and TRBJ2-1 were favored in newly diagnosed disease. Compared with newly diagnosed patients, patients with persistent Graves' disease had lower TCR Shannon entropy and fewer highly expanded clones, which suggests clonal expansion. Sequencing and analysis were restricted to the TCR beta chain. Only peripheral blood was studied, because thyroid tissue, the primary lesion, was inaccessible. The authors noted that the small sample size was a limitation that may lower accuracy.

A remark on this clonotype: Its recognized antigen is unknown. No much larger clone exists at a distance of one base, and base qualities are not known.

The V end gives up 5 bases and the J end 5 bases, leaving 13 bases in the junction not matched to a gene. From the germline V gene (reference sequence), CDR1 is DFQATT and CDR2 is SNEGSKA. Its CDR3 holds 16 amino acids, cysteine through phenylalanine. Of all the DNA, just the CDR3 is kept, 48 bases in frame from base 1. The TCR comes from a female donor with Graves disease. The chain was built from TRBV20-1 and TRBJ2-3; TRBD2 lines up with 10 middle nucleotides. Specimen: peripheral blood mononuclear cells (PBMCs), collected when the disease was refractory, from a patient treated with antithyroid drugs. This receptor carries the CDR3 CSAPLGVAGGRDTQYF. The nucleotide sequence is given as TGCAGTGCTCCCCTCGGGGTAGCGGGAGGTAGAGATACGCAGTATTTT.